There are a few counts of the clone carrying this T cell receptor beta chain. These data originate in a study of T-cell memory formation after mild COVID-19. In TCRdb, the 5' RACE reads were re-called with MiXCR into one record per CDR3 protein. Of 150,000 to 200,000 distinct CDR3 sequences in the sample, 13% to 15% were seen once. CDR3 size: 15 residues. CDR1 and CDR2 from the germline V gene are LGHDT and YNNKEL (reference sequence). Trimming took off 1 base at V and 2 bases at J, with 11 bases between the two ends. This rearrangement joins TRBV3-1 to TRBJ1-2, with D unresolved. The sequence derives from an adult woman who had mild COVID-19 (a few samples of this study predate the infection). Cell type and time point are not known. The specimen sequenced was PBMCs or a T cell subset sorted from them (not recorded which). The CDR3 protein is CASSQVESVNYGYTF. DNA for the CDR3: TGTGCCAGCAGCCAAGTCGAATCGGTAAACTATGGCTACACCTTC.